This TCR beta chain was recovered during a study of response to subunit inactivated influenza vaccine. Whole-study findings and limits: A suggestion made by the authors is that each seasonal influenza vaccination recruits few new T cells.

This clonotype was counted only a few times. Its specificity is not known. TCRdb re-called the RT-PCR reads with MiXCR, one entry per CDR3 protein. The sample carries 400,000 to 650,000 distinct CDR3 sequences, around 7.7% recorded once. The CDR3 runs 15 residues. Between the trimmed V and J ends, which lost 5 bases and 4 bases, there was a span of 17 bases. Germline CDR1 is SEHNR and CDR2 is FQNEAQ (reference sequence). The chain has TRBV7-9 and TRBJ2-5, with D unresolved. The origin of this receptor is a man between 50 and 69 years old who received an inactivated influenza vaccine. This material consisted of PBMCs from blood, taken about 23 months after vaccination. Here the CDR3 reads CASSPKTFKGETQYF. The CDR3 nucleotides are TGTGCCAGCAGCCCTAAGACATTTAAGGGAGAGACCCAGTACTTC.